The present TCR beta chain was sequenced within a study of blood T cell repertoires in COVID-19. Study as a whole: The United States, Italy and Spain were the sources of the acute and convalescent COVID-19 samples.

Before being deemed recovered, Cohort 3 donors had two negative PCRs, clearance, or symptom resolution. Trimming removed 2 bases at V and 0 bases at J, with 6 bases between. This CDR3 region has 14 residues. From germline, CDR1 is LNHDA and CDR2 SQIVND (reference sequence). Methods used by the authors: Amplifying reference gene primers gave estimates of nucleated cell counts. The assay was immunoSEQ multiplex PCR, and TCRdb's table has in-frame clones only and misses some. Clone size and the V and J calls come from that table; the DNA yielded D and trimming. In the table there are roughly 330,000 clones, over 75% of which are singletons.

The clonotype originates from a woman aged 25-40 years who had recovered from COVID-19. Sample: PBMCs or T cells enriched from blood (not recorded which). The genes are TRBV19 and TRBJ2-3; D is uncertain. The CDR3 DNA reads as TGTGCCAGTAGTATATACGGTAGCACAGATACGCAGTATTTT. As protein: CASSIYGSTDTQYF.